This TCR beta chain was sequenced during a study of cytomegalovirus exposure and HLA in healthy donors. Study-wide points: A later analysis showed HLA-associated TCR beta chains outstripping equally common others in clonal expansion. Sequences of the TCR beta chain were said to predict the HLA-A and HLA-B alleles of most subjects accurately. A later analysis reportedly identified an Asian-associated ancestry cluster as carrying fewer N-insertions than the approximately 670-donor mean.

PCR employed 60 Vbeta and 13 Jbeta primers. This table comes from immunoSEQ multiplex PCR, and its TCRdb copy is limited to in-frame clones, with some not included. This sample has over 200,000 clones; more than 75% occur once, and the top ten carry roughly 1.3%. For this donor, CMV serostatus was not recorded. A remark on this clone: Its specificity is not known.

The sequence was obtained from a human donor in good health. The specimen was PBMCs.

The CDR3 region is CASSATEQSGNTIYF. The CDR3 nucleotides are TGTGCCAGCAGTGCTACGGAGCAATCTGGAAACACCATATATTTT. The gene calls are TRBV6-5 and TRBJ1-3; D is undetermined. Germline loops: CDR1 MNHEY, CDR2 SVGAGI. The CDR3 is 15 amino acids. Between the trimmed V and J ends, which lost 5 bases and 1 base, there was a span of 12 bases.